The clone carrying this T cell receptor (beta chain) was picked up one time. TCRdb's copy holds only in-frame clones and misses some; the assay was immunoSEQ multiplex PCR. The sample lists 250,000 to 350,000 clones; around 85% were seen once. The CDR3 totals 13 residues. The germline V and J ends were trimmed by 6 bases and 8 bases, with 16 bases remaining between them. Germline assignment: CDR1 MDHEN and CDR2 SYDVKM. These data originate in a study of blood T cell repertoires in COVID-19. This receptor was identified in a human donor with COVID-19, enrolled during active disease. The donor label of this sample is uncertain. The specimen sequenced was peripheral blood. This chain connects TRBV28 to TRBJ1-1, with D possibly being TRBD1 (6 bases). CDR3 bases: TGTGCCAGCAGCGGTACAGGGTTACGAGAAGCTTTCTTT. It specifies CASSGTGLREAFF.